A single sample is the source of the 20 T cell receptor beta chains below, sequenced in a study of T cells in Graves' hyperthyroidism and ophthalmopathy. Using RNA transcripts as the source, TCR beta CDR3 regions were amplified. In the first-round RT-PCR of the TCR CDR3, the HTBI primer set was used. TCRdb re-derived calls from the multiplex PCR reads in MiXCR, one entry per CDR3 protein. The repertoire holds a few hundred thousand distinct CDR3 sequences, with approximately 16% as singletons. Sample: blood. The source is a woman aged 50 to 65 with Graves' hyperthyroidism.

V and J are TRBV7-9 and TRBJ2-7; 7 nucleotides agree with TRBD1. The V gene end was trimmed by 3 bases and the J gene end by 2 bases; junction bases not matched to a gene: 10. CDR3 size: 16 residues. Germline V lookup: CDR1 SEHNR, CDR2 FQNEAQ (reference sequence). CDR3 DNA: TGTGCCAGCAGCTTCCCCCGGGACAGAGGGGCCTACGAGCAGTACTTC. Protein: CASSFPRDRGAYEQYF. Complete variable domain (other parts from reference TRBV7-9 and TRBJ2-7): DTGVSQNPRHKITKRGQNVTFRCDPISEHNRLYWYRQTLGQGPEFLTYFQNEAQLEKSRLLSDRFSAERPKGSFSTLEIQRTEQGDSAMYLCASSFPRDRGAYEQYFGPGTRLTVT.

This clonotype has more than one count but fewer than ten. V gene TRBV19 combines with J gene TRBJ1-1; 7 nucleotides align to TRBD1. The length of the CDR3 is 14 residues. Trimming removed 7 bases from V and 2 bases from J; junction bases left unmatched: 7. Germline V gene data show CDR1 as LNHDA and CDR2 as SQIVND (reference sequence). The CDR3 coding sequence is TGTGCCAGTAACCACAGGGGCCAAAACACTGAAGCTTTCTTT. Translated, it gives CASNHRGQNTEAFF. Based on the CDR3 plus reference TRBV19 and TRBJ1-1, the full variable domain is DGGITQSPKYLFRKEGQNVTLSCEQNLNHDAMYWYRQDPGQGLRLIYYSQIVNDFQKGDIAEGYSVSREKKESFPLTVTSAQKNPTAFYLCASNHRGQNTEAFFGQGTRLTVV.

This clonotype occurred a few times. The V gene is TRBV10-3, the J gene TRBJ1-2; D ambiguous. Trimming removed 2 bases at V and 3 bases at J, with 7 bases between. Germline loops: CDR1 ENHRY, CDR2 SYGVKD. This CDR3 is 13 amino acids long. The CDR3 reads CAISEMSDYGYTF. The CDR3 DNA sequence: TGTGCCATCAGTGAGATGAGCGACTATGGCTACACCTTC.

This clonotype was recorded many times. The chain is built from TRBV20-1 and TRBJ2-7, with 7 nucleotides matching TRBD2. The germline CDR1 and CDR2 sequences are DFQATT and SNEGSKA (reference sequence). Trimming at V came to 3 bases and at J to 1 base, leaving 15 bases not matched to a gene. The CDR3 length is 17 residues. The chain's CDR3 is CSASTHRTSLRSYEQYF. The CDR3 DNA follows: TGCAGTGCTAGTACCCACAGGACTAGTTTAAGGTCCTACGAGCAGTACTTC.

This chain links TRBV4-2 with TRBJ2-3; D remains ambiguous. Trimming removed 2 bases at V and 0 bases at J, with 6 bases between. Germline-derived CDR1 and CDR2 are LGHNA and YNFKEQ. There are 14 residues in the CDR3. The CDR3 coding sequence is TGTGCCAGCAGCCAACTACAGAGCACAGATACGCAGTATTTT. Its translation is CASSQLQSTDTQYF.

The chain employs TRBV7-9 and TRBJ2-2; 9 bases are a match to TRBD1. J gave up 0 bases and V 2 bases, and 4 bases lay outside the gene matches. Germline values: CDR1 SEHNR, CDR2 FQNEAQ (reference sequence). This CDR3 region has 17 residues. The CDR3 region has the DNA TGTGCCAGCAGCTTAAGGACAGGGGCACCGAACACCGGGGAGCTGTTTTTT. Translation: CASSLRTGAPNTGELFF.

This clonotype was observed many times. The rearrangement uses TRBV29-1 and TRBJ1-2, with no clear D. The V gene's germline CDR1 is SQVTM and CDR2 ANQGSEA. The CDR3 consists of 13 residues. The V end lost 6 bases, the J end lost 0 bases, and 11 bases lay between the germline ends. Here the CDR3 reads CSVGISSNYGYTF. In DNA form, the CDR3 reads TGCAGCGTGGGGATCTCTTCTAACTATGGCTACACCTTC.

The rearrangement links TRBV18 to TRBJ1-1; no clear D gene. Germline lookup yields CDR1 KGHSH and CDR2 LQKENI. The CDR3 covers 14 residues. The germline V and J ends were trimmed by 1 base and 1 base, with 7 bases remaining between them. The CDR3 spells CASSPQRRNTEAFF. The CDR3 nucleotides read TGTGCCAGCTCACCACAGCGTAGGAACACTGAAGCTTTCTTT.

There are a few counts of this clonotype. The genes are TRBV25-1 and TRBJ2-2; D perhaps matches TRBD1 (7 bases). Germline V CDR1 and CDR2: MGHDK, SYGVNS. Deletions cut 3 bases from V and 7 bases from J, with 18 bases between. This CDR3 is 16 amino acids long. CDR3 residues: CASSDPSGGRIGELFF. In nucleotides, the CDR3 is TGTGCCAGCAGTGACCCGTCAGGGGGGCGGATCGGGGAGCTGTTTTTT.

This clonotype was recorded at least ten times. The chain has TRBV27 and TRBJ1-2; D ambiguous. Germline CDR1 and CDR2: MNHEY and SMNVEV (reference sequence). The CDR3 covers 15 residues. Trimming left V 5 bases short and J 3 bases short, with 16 bases between. The CDR3 DNA is TGTGCCAGCAGTCCGACCCCCACCGAATACTATGGCTACACCTTC. Protein: CASSPTPTEYYGYTF.

In nucleotides, the CDR3 is TGTGCCAGCACCAAACGAGGGGGGGTTGAAAAACTGTTTTTT. This sequence encodes CASTKRGGVEKLFF. The rearrangement links TRBV7-9 to TRBJ1-4, with D possibly matching TRBD1 (6 bases). Trimming took 7 bases from V and 7 from J, leaving 16 bases between them. Per germline, CDR1 SEHNR and CDR2 FQNEAQ (reference sequence). The length of the CDR3 is 14 residues.

This clonotype was recorded at least ten times. This chain uses TRBV11-1 with TRBJ2-1; D possibly corresponds to TRBD1 (6 bases). Germline-derived CDR1 and CDR2 are SGHAT and FQDESV (reference sequence). Trimming shortened V by 5 bases and J by 2 bases, and 16 bases separated the two germline ends. There are 16 residues in the CDR3. This CDR3 reads CASSPRTHRAYNEQFF. DNA for the CDR3: TGTGCCAGCAGCCCCCGGACCCACAGGGCCTACAATGAGCAGTTCTTC. Using reference TRBV11-1 and TRBJ2-1 for the parts outside the CDR3, the full variable domain is EAEVAQSPRYKITEKSQAVAFWCDPISGHATLYWYRQILGQGPELLVQFQDESVVDDSQLPKDRFSAERLKGVDSTLKIQPAELGDSAMYLCASSPRTHRAYNEQFFGPGTRLTVL.

This clonotype has a handful of counts. The rearrangement uses TRBV19 and TRBJ2-7; 11 positions match TRBD1. The trim removed 7 bases at V and 0 bases at J, leaving 5 bases unmatched. Germline CDR1 and CDR2: LNHDA and SQIVND (reference sequence). The CDR3 is 15 residues long. The CDR3 nucleotides are TGTGCCAGTAAAAAGGGACAGGGGGACTCCTACGAGCAGTACTTC. Translating gives CASKKGQGDSYEQYF.

This clonotype was detected a few times. For the CDR3, the DNA is TGTGCCAGCAGTTTGGCTAGCACAGATACGCAGTATTTT. This translates into CASSLASTDTQYF. The chain combines TRBV12-3 or TRBV12-4 with TRBJ2-3; D call uncertain. V lost 3 bases, J lost 0 bases, and 4 bases lay in between. This CDR3 has 13 amino acids.

In its sample, this clonotype was seen a few times. V and J are TRBV6-5 and TRBJ1-1; TRBD1 matches at 7 bases. The CDR3 has 14 amino acids. Germline trimming cut 2 bases from V and 6 bases from J; bases unmatched to any gene: 6. Germline values: CDR1 MNHEY, CDR2 SVGAGI. The CDR3 DNA follows: TGTGCCAGCAGTTACGGGACAGTAACGGCTGAAGCTTTCTTT. Residues: CASSYGTVTAEAFF.

The chain uses TRBV29-1 and TRBJ1-1; perhaps TRBD1 as D (6 bases). This CDR3 is built from 12 residues. Trimming took 7 bases from V and 0 from J, leaving 9 bases between them. Germline-derived CDR1 and CDR2 are SQVTM and ANQGSEA. CDR3 loop: CSAGGLNTEAFF. The DNA of the CDR3 is TGCAGCGCCGGGGGCTTGAACACTGAAGCTTTCTTT.

This clonotype was observed a few times. The chain joins TRBV12-3 or TRBV12-4 to TRBJ2-6; maybe TRBD1 (5 bases). The CDR3 has 15 residues. Trimming removed 4 bases at V and 4 bases at J, with 11 bases between. The CDR3, as DNA: TGTGCCAGCAGTTCGGACATTTCCGGGGCCAACGTCCTGACTTTC. Translation gives CASSSDISGANVLTF.

This chain connects TRBV7-2 to TRBJ1-2; a possible D gene is TRBD1 (6 bases). Between the trimmed V and J ends, which lost 5 bases and 7 bases, there was a span of 11 bases. This CDR3 comprises 12 residues. From germline, CDR1 is SGHTA and CDR2 FQGNSA. The CDR3 protein is CASSLNRVGYTF. The CDR3 nucleotides read TGTGCCAGCAGCCTTAACAGGGTTGGCTACACCTTC. The variable domain in full, completed from reference TRBV7-2 and TRBJ1-2, reads GAGVSQSPSNKVTEKGKDVELRCDPISGHTALYWYRQSLGQGLEFLIYFQGNSAPDKSGLPSDRFSAERTGGSVSTLTIQRTQQEDSAVYLCASSLNRVGYTFGSGTRLTVV.

This clonotype showed up many times. The chain combines TRBV2 with TRBJ2-1; no firm D call. Per the germline V gene, CDR1 is SNHLY and CDR2 is FYNNEI. Trimming took off 7 bases at V and 6 bases at J, with 10 bases between the two ends. The CDR3 is made up of 12 amino acids. The CDR3, as DNA: TGTGCCAGCACTCAAACGGGCAATGAGCAGTTCTTC. It is translated as CASTQTGNEQFF. Full variable domain (remainder filled in from reference TRBV2 and TRBJ2-1): EPEVTQTPSHQVTQMGQEVILRCVPISNHLYFYWYRQILGQKVEFLVSFYNNEISEKSEIFDDQFSVERPDGSNFTLKIRSTKLEDSAMYFCASTQTGNEQFFGPGTRLTVL.

There are many counts of this clonotype. V usage is TRBV10-1 and J usage is TRBJ2-5; TRBD1 matches at 8 bases. Unmatched junction bases numbered 5, after V lost 6 bases and J lost 5 bases. This CDR3 spans 13 amino acids. Germline V gene lookup returns CDR1 WNHNN and CDR2 SYGVQD (reference sequence). The CDR3 region has the DNA TGCGCCAGCAGCCGGGACAGGAAGGAGACCCAGTACTTC. This encodes CASSRDRKETQYF.